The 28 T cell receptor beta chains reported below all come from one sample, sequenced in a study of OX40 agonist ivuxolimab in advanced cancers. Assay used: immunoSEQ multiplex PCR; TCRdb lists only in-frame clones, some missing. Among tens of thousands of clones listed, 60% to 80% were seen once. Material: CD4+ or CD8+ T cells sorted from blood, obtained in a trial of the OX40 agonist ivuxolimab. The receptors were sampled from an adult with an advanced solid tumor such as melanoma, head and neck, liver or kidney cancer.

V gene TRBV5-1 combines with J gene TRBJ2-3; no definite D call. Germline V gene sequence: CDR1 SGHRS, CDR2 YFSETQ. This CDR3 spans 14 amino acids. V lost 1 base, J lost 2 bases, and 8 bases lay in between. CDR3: CASSLIGYTDTQYF. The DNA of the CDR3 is TGCGCCAGCAGCTTGATCGGATACACAGATACGCAGTATTTT.

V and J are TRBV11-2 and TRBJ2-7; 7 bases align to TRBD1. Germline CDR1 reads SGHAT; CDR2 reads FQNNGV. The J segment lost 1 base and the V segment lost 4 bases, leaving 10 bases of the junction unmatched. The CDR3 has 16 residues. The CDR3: CASSSLRGQRSYEQYF. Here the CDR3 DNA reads TGTGCCAGCAGCTCCCTCAGGGGACAGAGATCCTACGAGCAGTACTTC. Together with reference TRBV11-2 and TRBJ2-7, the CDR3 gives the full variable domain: EAGVAQSPRYKIIEKRQSVAFWCNPISGHATLYWYQQILGQGPKLLIQFQNNGVVDDSQLPKDRFSAERLKGVDSTLKIQPAKLEDSAVYLCASSSLRGQRSYEQYFGPGTRLTVT.

Here the CDR3 reads CASSSSGYYEQYF. In DNA form, the CDR3 reads TGTGCCAGCAGCTCTAGCGGTTACTACGAGCAGTACTTC. The rearrangement uses TRBV7-9 and TRBJ2-5, with 7 bases matching TRBD2. The J call is doubtful: the DNA matches TRBJ2-7 better. CDR3 length: 13 amino acids. Germline-derived CDR1 and CDR2 are SEHNR and FQNEAQ (reference sequence).

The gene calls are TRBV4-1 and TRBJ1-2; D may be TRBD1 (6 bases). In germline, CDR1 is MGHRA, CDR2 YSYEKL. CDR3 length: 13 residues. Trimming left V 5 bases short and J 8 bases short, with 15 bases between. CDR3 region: CASSSTGKGGYTF. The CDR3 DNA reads TGCGCCAGCAGCTCTACAGGGAAAGGGGGCTACACCTTC.

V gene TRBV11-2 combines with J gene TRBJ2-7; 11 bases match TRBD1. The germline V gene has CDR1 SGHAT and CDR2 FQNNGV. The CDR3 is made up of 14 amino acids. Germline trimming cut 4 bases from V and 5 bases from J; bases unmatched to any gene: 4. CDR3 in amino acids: CASSYGTGGDEQYF. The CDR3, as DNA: TGTGCCAGCAGCTACGGGACAGGGGGGGACGAGCAGTACTTC.

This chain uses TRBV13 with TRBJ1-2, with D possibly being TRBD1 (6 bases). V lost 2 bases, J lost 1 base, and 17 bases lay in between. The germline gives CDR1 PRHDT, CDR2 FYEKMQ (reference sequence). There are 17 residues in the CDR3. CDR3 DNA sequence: TGTGCCAGCAGCTTAAGTTCAGGGGCTCACGATAACTATGGCTACACCTTC. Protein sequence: CASSLSSGAHDNYGYTF.

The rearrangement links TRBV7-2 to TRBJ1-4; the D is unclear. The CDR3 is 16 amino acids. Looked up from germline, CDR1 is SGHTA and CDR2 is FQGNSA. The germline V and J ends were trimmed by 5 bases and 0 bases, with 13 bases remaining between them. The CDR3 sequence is CASSPRPAATNEKLFF. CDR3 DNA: TGTGCCAGCAGCCCAAGACCAGCTGCAACTAATGAAAAACTGTTTTTT.

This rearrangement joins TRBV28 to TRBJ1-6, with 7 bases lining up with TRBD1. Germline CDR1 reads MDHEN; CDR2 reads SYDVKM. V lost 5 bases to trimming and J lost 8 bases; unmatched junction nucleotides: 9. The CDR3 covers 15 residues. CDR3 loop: CASSKRAGGDSPLHF. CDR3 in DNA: TGTGCCAGCAGTAAACGGGCAGGGGGTGATTCACCCCTCCACTTT.

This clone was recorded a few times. As DNA, the CDR3 is TGTGCCTGGAGAGAGGACAGCTACAATGAGCAGTTCTTC. Its translation: CAWREDSYNEQFF. The chain employs TRBV30 and TRBJ2-1; D is possibly TRBD1 (6 bases). Germline CDR1 is GTSNPN and CDR2 is SVGIG (reference sequence). V lost 3 bases and J lost 3, with 9 bases in between. The CDR3 contains 13 residues. The entire variable domain, with the rest obtained from reference TRBV30 and TRBJ2-1, is as follows: SQTIHQWPATLVQPVGSPLSLECTVEGTSNPNLYWYRQAAGRGLQLLFYSVGIGQISSEVPQNLSASRPQDRQFILSSKKLLLSDSGFYLCAWREDSYNEQFFGPGTRLTVL.

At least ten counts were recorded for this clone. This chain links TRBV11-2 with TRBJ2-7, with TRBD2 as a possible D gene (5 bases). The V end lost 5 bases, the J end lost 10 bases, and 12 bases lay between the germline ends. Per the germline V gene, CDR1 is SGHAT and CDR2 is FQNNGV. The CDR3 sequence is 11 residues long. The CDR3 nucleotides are TGTGCCAGCAGCGCCACGGGGTTCCAGTACTTC. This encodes CASSATGFQYF.

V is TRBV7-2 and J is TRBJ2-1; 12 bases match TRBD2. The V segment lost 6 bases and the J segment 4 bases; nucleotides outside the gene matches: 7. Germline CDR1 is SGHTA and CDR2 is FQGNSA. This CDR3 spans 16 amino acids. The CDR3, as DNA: TGTGCCAGCAGTCCGACTAGCGGGGGAGTATACAATGAGCAGTTCTTC. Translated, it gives CASSPTSGGVYNEQFF.

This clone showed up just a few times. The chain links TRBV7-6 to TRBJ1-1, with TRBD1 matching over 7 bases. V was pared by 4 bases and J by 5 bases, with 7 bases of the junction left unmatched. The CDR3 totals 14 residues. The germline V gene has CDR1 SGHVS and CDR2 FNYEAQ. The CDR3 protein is CASSSQGSGTEAFF. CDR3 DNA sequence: TGTGCCAGCAGCTCACAGGGGAGTGGGACTGAAGCTTTCTTT.

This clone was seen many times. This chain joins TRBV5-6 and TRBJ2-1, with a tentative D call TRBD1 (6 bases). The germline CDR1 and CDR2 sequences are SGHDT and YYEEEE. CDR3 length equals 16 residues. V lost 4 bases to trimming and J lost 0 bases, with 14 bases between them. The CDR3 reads CASSPEDRSSYNEQFF. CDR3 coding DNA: TGTGCCAGCAGCCCGGAAGACAGGTCCTCCTACAATGAGCAGTTCTTC.

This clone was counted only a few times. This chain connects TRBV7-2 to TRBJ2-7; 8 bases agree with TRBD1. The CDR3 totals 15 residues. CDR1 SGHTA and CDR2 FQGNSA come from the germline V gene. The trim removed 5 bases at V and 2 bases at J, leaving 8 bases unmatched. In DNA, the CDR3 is TGTGCCAGCAGCCAAACAGGGGGATACACCTACGAGCAGTACTTC. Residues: CASSQTGGYTYEQYF.

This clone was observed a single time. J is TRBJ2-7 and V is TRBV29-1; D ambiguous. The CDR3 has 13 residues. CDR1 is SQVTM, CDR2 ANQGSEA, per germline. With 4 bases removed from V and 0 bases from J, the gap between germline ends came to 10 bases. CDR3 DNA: TGCAGCGTTGGAGTTCCGAGCTCCTACGAGCAGTACTTC. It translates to CSVGVPSSYEQYF.

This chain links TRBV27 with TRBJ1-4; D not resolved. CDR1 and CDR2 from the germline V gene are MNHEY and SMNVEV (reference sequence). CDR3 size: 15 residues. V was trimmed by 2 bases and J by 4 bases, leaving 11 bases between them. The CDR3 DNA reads TGTGCCAGCAGTTTAGTACGAGCTTTTAATGAAAAACTGTTTTTT. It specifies CASSLVRAFNEKLFF. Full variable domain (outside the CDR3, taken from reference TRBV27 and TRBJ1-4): EAQVTQNPRYLITVTGKKLTVTCSQNMNHEYMSWYRQDPGLGLRQIYYSMNVEVTDKGDVPEGYKVSRKEKRNFPLILESPSPNQTSLYFCASSLVRAFNEKLFFGSGTQLSVL.

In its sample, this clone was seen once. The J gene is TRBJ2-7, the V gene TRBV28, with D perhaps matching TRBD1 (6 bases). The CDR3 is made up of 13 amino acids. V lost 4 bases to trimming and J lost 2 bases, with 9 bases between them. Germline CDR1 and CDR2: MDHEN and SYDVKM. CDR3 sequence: CASSWTDAYEQYF. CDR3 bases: TGTGCCAGCAGTTGGACAGACGCCTACGAGCAGTACTTC.

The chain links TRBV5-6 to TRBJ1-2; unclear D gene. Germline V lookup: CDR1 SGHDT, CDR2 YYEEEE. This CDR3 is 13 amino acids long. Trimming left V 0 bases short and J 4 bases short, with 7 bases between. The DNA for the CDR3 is TGTGCCAGCAGCTTGGCAGCGCCCTATGGCTACACCTTC. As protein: CASSLAAPYGYTF.

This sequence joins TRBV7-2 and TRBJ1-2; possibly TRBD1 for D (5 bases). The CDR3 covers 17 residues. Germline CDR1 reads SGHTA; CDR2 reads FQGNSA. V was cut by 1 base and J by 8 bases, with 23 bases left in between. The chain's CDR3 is CASSLVGRQGPAEGYTF. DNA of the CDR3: TGTGCCAGCAGCTTAGTCGGTCGGCAGGGCCCAGCGGAGGGCTACACCTTC.

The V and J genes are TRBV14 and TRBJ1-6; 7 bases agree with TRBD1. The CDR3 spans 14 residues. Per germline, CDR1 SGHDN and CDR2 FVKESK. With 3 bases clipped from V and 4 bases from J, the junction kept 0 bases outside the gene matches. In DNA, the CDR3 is TGTGCCAGCAGCCAGGGACAGTATAATTCACCCCTCCACTTT. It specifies CASSQGQYNSPLHF. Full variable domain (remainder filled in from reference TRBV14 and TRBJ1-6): EAGVTQFPSHSVIEKGQTVTLRCDPISGHDNLYWYRRVMGKEIKFLLHFVKESKQDESGMPNNRFLAERTGGTYSTLKVQPAELEDSGVYFCASSQGQYNSPLHFGNGTRLTVT.

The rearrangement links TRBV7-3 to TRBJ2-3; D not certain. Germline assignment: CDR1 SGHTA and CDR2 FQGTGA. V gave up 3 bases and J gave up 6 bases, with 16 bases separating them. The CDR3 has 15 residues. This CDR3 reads CASSFIEDVTDTQYF. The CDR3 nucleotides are TGTGCCAGCAGCTTTATTGAGGATGTCACTGATACGCAGTATTTT.

The CDR3 bases are TGTGCCAGCAGCCCGGGGGGCAGGAGTTATGAAAAACTGTTTTTT. This translates into CASSPGGRSYEKLFF. This chain joins TRBV6-5 and TRBJ1-4, with a weak D call TRBD1 (6 bases). The V end was cut by 6 bases, the J end by 6 bases, with 17 bases between. Germline CDR1 MNHEY, CDR2 SVGAGI. The CDR3 is made up of 15 amino acids.

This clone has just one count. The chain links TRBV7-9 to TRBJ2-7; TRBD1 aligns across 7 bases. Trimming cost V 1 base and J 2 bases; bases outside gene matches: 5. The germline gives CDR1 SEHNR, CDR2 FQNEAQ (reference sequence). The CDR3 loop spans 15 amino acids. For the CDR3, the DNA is TGTGCCAGCAGCTTAGGCCAGGGGGTCACCTACGAGCAGTACTTC. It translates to CASSLGQGVTYEQYF.

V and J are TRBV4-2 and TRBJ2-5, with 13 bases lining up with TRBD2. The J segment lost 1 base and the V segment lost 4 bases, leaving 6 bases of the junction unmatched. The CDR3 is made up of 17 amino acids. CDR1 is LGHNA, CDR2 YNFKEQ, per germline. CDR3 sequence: CASSPGTSGAFQETQYF. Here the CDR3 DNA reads TGTGCCAGCAGCCCAGGGACTAGCGGGGCCTTCCAAGAGACCCAGTACTTC.

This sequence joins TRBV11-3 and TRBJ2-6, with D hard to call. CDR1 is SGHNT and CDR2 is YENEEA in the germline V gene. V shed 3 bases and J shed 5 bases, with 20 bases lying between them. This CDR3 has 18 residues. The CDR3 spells CASSFGPSRQSRANVLTF. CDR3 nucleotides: TGTGCCAGCAGCTTCGGGCCCTCTCGACAAAGTCGGGCCAACGTCCTGACTTTC. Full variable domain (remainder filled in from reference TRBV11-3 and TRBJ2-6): EAGVVQSPRYKIIEKKQPVAFWCNPISGHNTLYWYLQNLGQGPELLIRYENEEAVDDSQLPKDRFSAERLKGVDSTLKIQPAELGDSAVYLCASSFGPSRQSRANVLTFGAGSRLTVL.

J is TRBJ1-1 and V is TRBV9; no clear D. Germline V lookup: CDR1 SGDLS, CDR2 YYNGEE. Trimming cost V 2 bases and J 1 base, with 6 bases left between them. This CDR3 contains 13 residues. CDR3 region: CASSVAPNTEAFF. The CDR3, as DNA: TGTGCCAGCAGCGTGGCCCCGAACACTGAAGCTTTCTTT.

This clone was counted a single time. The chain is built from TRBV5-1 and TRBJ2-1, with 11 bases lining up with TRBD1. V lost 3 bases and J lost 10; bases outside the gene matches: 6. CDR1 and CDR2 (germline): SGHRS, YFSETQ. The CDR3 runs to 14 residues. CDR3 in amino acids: CASSWTGGASEQFF. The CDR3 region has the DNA TGCGCCAGCAGCTGGACAGGGGGCGCGTCCGAGCAGTTCTTC.

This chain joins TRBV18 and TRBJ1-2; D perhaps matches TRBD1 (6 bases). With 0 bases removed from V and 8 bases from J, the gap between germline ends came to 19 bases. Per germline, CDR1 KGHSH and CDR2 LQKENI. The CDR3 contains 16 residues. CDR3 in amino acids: CASSPPTGGQFIGYTF. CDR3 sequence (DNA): TGTGCCAGCTCACCACCGACCGGAGGACAGTTCATCGGCTACACCTTC.